Here is one T cell receptor (beta chain) with its context. The data stem from a study of blood T cell repertoires in COVID-19. The CDR3 consists of 16 residues. CDR1 is SGDLS, CDR2 YYNGEE, per germline. V was clipped by 0 bases and J by 5 bases, with 15 bases between them. Libraries were prepared by immunoSEQ multiplex PCR; TCRdb keeps only in-frame clonotypes and omits some of them. Here the sample spans about 210,000 clones, 70% to 90% being singletons. The J gene is TRBJ2-1, the V gene TRBV9; D may be TRBD1 (7 bases). The sample comprised PBMCs or T cells enriched from blood (not recorded which). The origin of this receptor is a man in his forties who had recovered from COVID-19. The CDR3 nucleotides are TGTGCCAGCAGCGTAGCAGGGGGGAAAGTCCACAATGAGCAGTTCTTC. Protein sequence: CASSVAGGKVHNEQFF.